The next 14 T cell receptor beta chains were all read from a single sample in a study. One entry per CDR3 protein results from TCRdb running MiXCR on the RT-PCR reads. The table has about 680,000 distinct CDR3 sequences, 14% seen once. Sample: memory CD4+ T cells from blood. The receptors derive from a female donor in good health, serving as a healthy control.

This clonotype has just a few counts. The CDR3 DNA reads TGTGCCAGCAGCCCCCGGACTAGCGCTACGGGTGAGCAGTTCTTC. It codes for CASSPRTSATGEQFF. The gene calls are TRBV7-2 and TRBJ2-1; 9 nucleotides line up with TRBD2. CDR1 SGHTA and CDR2 FQGNSA come from the germline V gene. V shed 5 bases and J 9 bases; nucleotides not matched to a gene: 11. The CDR3 totals 15 residues.

This clonotype was found many times. The rearrangement joins TRBV5-1 to TRBJ2-1; D not resolved. This CDR3 has 11 amino acids. Germline assignment: CDR1 SGHRS and CDR2 YFSETQ. V lost 3 bases and J 7 bases, leaving 5 bases between the germline ends. Written as DNA, the CDR3 is TGCGCCAGCAGCTCGATGAATGAGCAGTTCTTC. Its protein product is CASSSMNEQFF.

This clonotype was counted at least ten times. This chain joins TRBV6-5 and TRBJ1-1, with D unclear. V was pared by 6 bases and J by 0 bases, with 8 bases between. From germline, CDR1 is MNHEY and CDR2 SVGAGI. There are 13 residues in the CDR3. DNA of the CDR3: TGTGCCAGCAGGCCCGGCATGAACACTGAAGCTTTCTTT. The encoded protein is CASRPGMNTEAFF.

This clonotype was seen only a few times. The rearrangement uses TRBV12-3 or TRBV12-4 and TRBJ2-1, with 7 bases aligning to TRBD1. V lost 3 bases and J lost 9; bases outside the gene matches: 11. The CDR3 runs 15 residues. CDR3: CASSFLTGPRGEQFF. The CDR3 nucleotides read TGTGCCAGCAGTTTCTTGACAGGGCCAAGGGGTGAGCAGTTCTTC.

The chain recombines TRBV18 with TRBJ2-1, with 12 nucleotides matching TRBD2. The CDR3 runs 16 residues. V lost 3 bases, J lost 4 bases, and 4 bases stayed unmatched. Germline CDR1 is KGHSH and CDR2 is LQKENI. This CDR3 reads CASSPMTSGSYNEQFF. CDR3 DNA: TGTGCCAGCTCACCTATGACTAGCGGGAGTTACAATGAGCAGTTCTTC. Variable domain in full (rest from reference TRBV18 and TRBJ2-1): NAGVMQNPRHLVRRRGQEARLRCSPMKGHSHVYWYRQLPEEGLKFMVYLQKENIIDESGMPKERFSAEFPKEGPSILRIQQVVRGDSAAYFCASSPMTSGSYNEQFFGPGTRLTVL.

This clonotype was counted ten times or more. The chain has TRBV29-1 and TRBJ1-2; D perhaps matches TRBD1 (5 bases). Trimming removed 5 bases from V and 3 bases from J, with 13 bases in between. This CDR3 has 13 residues. Germline-derived CDR1 and CDR2 are SQVTM and ANQGSEA. The CDR3 DNA sequence: TGCAGCGTTCCTAAAGAGGGGTACTATGGCTACACCTTC. It encodes CSVPKEGYYGYTF.

The chain is built from TRBV18 and TRBJ2-3; D ambiguous. V lost 1 base and J lost 0, with 8 bases in between. The CDR3 has 15 residues. Germline V gene sequence: CDR1 KGHSH, CDR2 LQKENI. The CDR3 DNA is TGTGCCAGCTCACCACTGACGGTTAGCACAGATACGCAGTATTTT. It yields the protein CASSPLTVSTDTQYF.

This clonotype was counted many times. The V gene is TRBV11-2, the J gene TRBJ2-5; either TRBD1 or TRBD2 may fit D (5 bases each). Germline-derived CDR1 and CDR2 are SGHAT and FQNNGV. This CDR3 is 14 amino acids long. With 2 bases removed from V and 2 bases from J, the gap between germline ends came to 9 bases. The CDR3 protein is CASSLMRGQETQYF. In nucleotides, the CDR3 is TGTGCCAGCAGCTTAATGAGGGGACAAGAGACCCAGTACTTC.

This clonotype was recorded a few times. This chain joins TRBV28 and TRBJ2-1; D remains ambiguous. CDR1 and CDR2 from the germline V gene are MDHEN and SYDVKM. With 3 bases removed from V and 12 bases from J, the gap between germline ends came to 15 bases. The CDR3 covers 13 residues. CDR3 region: CASSLEMGGGQFF. The CDR3, as DNA: TGTGCCAGCAGTTTGGAGATGGGCGGTGGGCAGTTCTTC.

CDR3 sequence reads: CASRLQGAIYEQYF. As DNA, the CDR3 is TGTGCCAGCAGACTACAGGGGGCGATTTACGAGCAGTACTTC. This rearrangement joins TRBV28 to TRBJ2-7, with 9 bases identical to TRBD1. The CDR3 runs to 14 residues. Germline lookup yields CDR1 MDHEN and CDR2 SYDVKM. J was trimmed by 4 bases and V by 6 bases; bases with no gene match: 7.

J is TRBJ2-1 and V is TRBV7-6; TRBD2 matches at 9 bases. Trimming at V came to 1 base and at J to 5 bases, leaving 6 bases not matched to a gene. Germline V gives CDR1 SGHVS, CDR2 FNYEAQ. The CDR3 sequence is 16 residues long. The CDR3 region is CASSLVQLAGDNEQFF. The CDR3 bases are TGTGCCAGCAGCTTAGTTCAGTTAGCGGGAGACAATGAGCAGTTCTTC.

There are a few counts of this clonotype. The rearrangement uses TRBV6-6 and TRBJ2-5; no clear D gene. The CDR3 spans 15 residues. With 2 bases removed from V and 5 bases from J, the gap between germline ends came to 15 bases. Germline CDR1 and CDR2: MNHNY and SVGAGI (reference sequence). CDR3 sequence: CASSYPSGVGETQYF. CDR3 nucleotides: TGTGCCAGCAGTTACCCGAGTGGGGTGGGTGAGACCCAGTACTTC.

This clonotype has a single count. The chain links TRBV28 to TRBJ1-1, with D possibly being TRBD1 (5 bases). From germline, CDR1 is MDHEN and CDR2 SYDVKM. The CDR3 has 13 residues. V was trimmed by 4 bases and J by 3 bases, leaving 9 bases between them. CDR3 nucleotides: TGTGCCAGCAGTTCCTTCAGGGACACTGAAGCTTTCTTT. The encoded protein is CASSSFRDTEAFF.

A few counts support this clonotype. The chain employs TRBV20-1 and TRBJ1-2; 9 positions match TRBD1. This CDR3 has 14 residues. After removal of 2 bases from V and 6 bases from J, the junction contained 7 bases not matched to a gene. Per germline, CDR1 DFQATT and CDR2 SNEGSKA (reference sequence). This CDR3 reads CSARLSGTGNGYTF. The CDR3 DNA sequence: TGCAGTGCTAGATTGTCCGGGACAGGGAATGGCTACACCTTC.